The 4 T cell receptor beta chains reported below all come from one sample, sequenced in a study of T cells in Graves' hyperthyroidism and ophthalmopathy. Template material for amplifying TCR beta CDR3 regions consisted of RNA transcripts. The primer set for the first-round RT-PCR of the TCR CDR3 was HTBI. TCRdb analysed the multiplex PCR reads with MiXCR anew, one entry per CDR3 protein. Found here are about 500,000 distinct CDR3 sequences, 16% of them singletons; the top ten hold approximately 32%. The sequenced sample was blood. These receptors came from a woman aged 25 to 39 with Graves' ophthalmopathy.

This clonotype was seen ten or more times. This chain uses TRBV20-1 with TRBJ2-7; 8 bases match TRBD2. This CDR3 is 15 amino acids long. The germline V gene has CDR1 DFQATT and CDR2 SNEGSKA (reference sequence). The J segment lost 4 bases and the V segment lost 5 bases, leaving 13 bases of the junction unmatched. In DNA, the CDR3 is TGCAGTGCTGGGATATCGGGAGGGCCGCAATACGAGCAGTACTTC. It yields the protein CSAGISGGPQYEQYF.

The chain combines TRBV5-1 with TRBJ2-3, with TRBD2 matching 10 bases. Germline values: CDR1 SGHRS, CDR2 YFSETQ. CDR3 length: 16 amino acids. The V segment lost 4 bases and the J segment 0 bases; nucleotides outside the gene matches: 5. Here the CDR3 DNA reads TGCGCCAGCAGCCCCCTGACTAGCGGGAGCACAGATACGCAGTATTTT. This encodes CASSPLTSGSTDTQYF.

This clonotype was seen repeatedly, ten times or more. The CDR3 nucleotides are TGCAGTGCTAGAGGGGATTCCAGCGGGGACCAAGAGACCCAGTACTTC. Translation gives CSARGDSSGDQETQYF. This sequence joins TRBV20-1 and TRBJ2-5; 7 bases are a match to TRBD2. The germline V gene has CDR1 DFQATT and CDR2 SNEGSKA (reference sequence). After removal of 1 base from V and 0 bases from J, the junction contained 8 bases not matched to a gene. The CDR3 runs 16 residues.

This clonotype was counted at least ten times. The CDR3 DNA sequence: TGTGCCAGCAGATTACTCAGCACAGATACGCAGTATTTT. It translates to CASRLLSTDTQYF. The chain has TRBV2 and TRBJ2-3; unclear D gene. Germline loops: CDR1 SNHLY, CDR2 FYNNEI. V gave up 6 bases and J gave up 0 bases, with 7 bases separating them. This CDR3 spans 13 amino acids. The whole variable domain, remainder taken from reference TRBV2 and TRBJ2-3, is EPEVTQTPSHQVTQMGQEVILRCVPISNHLYFYWYRQILGQKVEFLVSFYNNEISEKSEIFDDQFSVERPDGSNFTLKIRSTKLEDSAMYFCASRLLSTDTQYFGPGTRLTVL.